The subject of this entry is one TCR beta chain. The sorted-subset replicate PCRs were given 150 to 250 ng DNA, which is 30,000 to 35,000 T cell genomes. Method: immunoSEQ multiplex PCR; TCRdb's copy keeps in-frame clones and lacks some. The table has roughly 530,000 clones, 90% to 96% seen once. This specimen comes from a study of shared clonotypes between healthy human individuals. CDR3 size: 15 residues. Germline lookup yields CDR1 SGHAT and CDR2 FQNNGV. V was pared by 3 bases and J by 2 bases, with 7 bases of the junction left unmatched. Sequenced material: naive CD4+ T cells sorted from blood. Subset defined: CD45RA+ positively selected. This TCR derives from a woman in her thirties in good health. This chain connects TRBV11-2 to TRBJ2-7, with 7 positions matching TRBD1. CDR3 coding DNA: TGTGCCAGCAGCTTCCAGGACAGGCGCGCCTACGAGCAGTACTTC. Translation gives CASSFQDRRAYEQYF.